This T cell receptor beta chain was sequenced during a study of CD8+ T cells in alopecia areata. Of note for this clone: No antigen is known for it.

Broader study findings: In patients, TCRs were shared less clearly than in mice, and HLA may possibly be involved. Clonality was higher in lesional than normal scalp, especially in alopecia totalis/universalis. Normal skin contains resident alphabeta T cells, and these are also sequenced in scalp samples.

Germline V gene sequence: CDR1 SGDLS, CDR2 YYNGEE. The CDR3 is made up of 11 amino acids. Trimming removed 0 bases from V and 7 bases from J, with 2 bases in between. Investigators isolated RNA and reverse transcribed it into cDNA to act as the sequencing template. Assay: immunoSEQ multiplex PCR; the TCRdb copy retains only in-frame clones and omits some. The sample yields 90,000 to 130,000 clones, roughly 60% seen once. The rearrangement joins TRBV9 to TRBJ2-1, with unresolved D. Material: CD8+ T cells sorted from blood. This clonotype originated in a human donor in good health. DNA of the CDR3: TGTGCCAGCAGCGTAGCGAATGAGCAGTTCTTC. It specifies CASSVANEQFF.